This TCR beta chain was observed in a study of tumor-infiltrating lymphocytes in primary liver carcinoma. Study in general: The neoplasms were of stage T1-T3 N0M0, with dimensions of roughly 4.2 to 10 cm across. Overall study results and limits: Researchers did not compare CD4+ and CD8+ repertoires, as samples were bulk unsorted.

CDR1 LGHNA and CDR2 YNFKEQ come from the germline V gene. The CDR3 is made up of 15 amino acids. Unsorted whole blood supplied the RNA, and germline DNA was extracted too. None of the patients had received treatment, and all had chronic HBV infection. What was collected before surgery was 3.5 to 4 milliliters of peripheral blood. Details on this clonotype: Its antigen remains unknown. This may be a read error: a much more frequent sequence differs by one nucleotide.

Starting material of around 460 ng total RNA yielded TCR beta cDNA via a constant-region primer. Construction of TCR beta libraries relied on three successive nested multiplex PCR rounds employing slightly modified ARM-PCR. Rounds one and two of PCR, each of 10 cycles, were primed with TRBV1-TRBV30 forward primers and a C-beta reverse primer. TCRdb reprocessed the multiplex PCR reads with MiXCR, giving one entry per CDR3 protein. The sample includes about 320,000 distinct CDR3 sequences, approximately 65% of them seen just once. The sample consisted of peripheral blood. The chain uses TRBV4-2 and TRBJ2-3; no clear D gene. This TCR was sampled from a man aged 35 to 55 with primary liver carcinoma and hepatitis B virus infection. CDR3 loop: CANSQGSAETDTQYF. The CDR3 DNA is TGTGCCAACAGCCAAGGTTCCGCAGAAACAGATACGCAGTATTTT.